This entry features one T cell receptor (beta chain) sequence. The antigen remains undetermined. Four PCR rounds used nested alpha and beta constant region primers plus the SP2 primer. Reverse transcription of blood and skin TCR RNA was primed at alpha and beta constant regions. TCRdb called the 5' RACE reads again in MiXCR, with one record for every CDR3 protein. The sample lists some 60,000 distinct CDR3 sequences, 7% to 8% occurring once. The data were taken from a study of naive and memory T cell subsets. Study observations and caveats: TCR transcript changes with activation or differentiation may affect this RNA method.

An oligonucleotide containing a UMI was ligated to the 3' end of TCR cDNA. RNA was extracted from 2 to 3 ml of whole blood of healthy adults. Input was about 1 to 1,100 ng of DNase-treated total RNA without cell sorting. This receptor was identified in a female donor in good health.

The CDR3 loop reads CASSQTTSGRAPDEQFF. In DNA form, the CDR3 reads TGTGCCAGCAGCCAGACGACTAGCGGGAGGGCCCCGGATGAGCAGTTCTTC. The J gene is TRBJ2-1, the V gene TRBV14; 14 positions match TRBD2. Germline V gene data show CDR1 as SGHDN and CDR2 as FVKESK. V dropped 3 bases and J dropped 8; count of bases not matched to a gene: 9. The CDR3 consists of 17 residues.